This entry lists 23 T cell receptor beta chains sequenced from one sample in a study of T-cell reconstitution after alpha-beta-depleted transplantation in children. Preparation of the TCRbeta library used unique molecular identifiers. TCRdb re-derived calls from the PCR reads in MiXCR, one entry per CDR3 protein. The sample has fewer than 350,000 distinct CDR3 sequences, approximately 10% seen once; the top ten hold around 22%. This specimen was peripheral blood, taken 180 days after TCRalphabeta/CD19-depleted stem cell transplant. These TCRs come from a male patient aged 2 to 10 who had a stem cell transplant for chronic granulomatous disease, so the T cells may come from the graft donor.

This clonotype was detected many times. The CDR3 protein is CASSFMGLGTDTQYF. In DNA, the CDR3 is TGTGCCAGCAGTTTTATGGGGTTAGGCACAGATACGCAGTATTTT. The V gene is TRBV28, the J gene TRBJ2-3; D remains ambiguous. The CDR3 consists of 15 residues. The V gene's germline CDR1 is MDHEN and CDR2 SYDVKM. V was trimmed by 3 bases and J by 1 base, leaving 11 bases between them.

This clonotype was seen repeatedly, ten times or more. The chain links TRBV7-8 to TRBJ1-5; D gene uncertain. The CDR3 is made up of 12 amino acids. Trimming took off 3 bases at V and 6 bases at J, with 6 bases between the two ends. CDR1 is SGHVS, CDR2 FQNEAQ, per germline. This chain's CDR3 is CASSLPGQPQHF. In DNA, the CDR3 is TGTGCCAGCAGCTTGCCGGGTCAGCCCCAGCATTTT.

This clonotype was observed many times. The genes are TRBV20-1 and TRBJ1-2, with D tentatively TRBD1 (5 bases). This CDR3 is 13 amino acids long. V lost 0 bases and J 3 bases, leaving 8 bases between the germline ends. Per the germline V gene, CDR1 is DFQATT and CDR2 is SNEGSKA (reference sequence). In DNA form, the CDR3 reads TGCAGTGCTAGAGACAGGGTTCACTATGGCTACACCTTC. This encodes CSARDRVHYGYTF.

This clonotype was seen many times. V gene TRBV5-5 combines with J gene TRBJ2-1; a possible D gene is TRBD2 (5 bases). The germline gives CDR1 SGHKS, CDR2 YYEKEE (reference sequence). V shed 0 bases and J shed 8 bases, with 18 bases lying between them. The CDR3 runs to 16 residues. The DNA of the CDR3 is TGTGCCAGCAGCTTGGAAGATAGAGGGCCCCTATATGAGCAGTTCTTC. It encodes CASSLEDRGPLYEQFF.

This clonotype appeared many times. V and J are TRBV29-1 and TRBJ2-2, with D perhaps TRBD2 (5 bases). Trimming pared 4 bases from V and 4 bases from J, leaving 10 bases between. Germline values: CDR1 SQVTM, CDR2 ANQGSEA. The CDR3 has 13 residues. The DNA for the CDR3 is TGCAGCGTTGCTGTGGGGAGCACCGGGGAGCTGTTTTTT. This sequence encodes CSVAVGSTGELFF.

This clonotype was seen ten or more times. The chain uses TRBV7-3 and TRBJ1-2; maybe TRBD1 (6 bases). Trimming removed 2 bases from V and 8 bases from J, with 18 bases in between. This CDR3 is built from 15 residues. Germline CDR1 reads SGHTA; CDR2 reads FQGTGA. This chain's CDR3 is CASSLGAGGAEGYTF. CDR3 sequence (DNA): TGTGCCAGCAGCTTAGGAGCCGGGGGCGCGGAGGGCTACACCTTC.

As concerns this clonotype: Being one base from a much bigger clone, this may be a read error. The V and J genes are TRBV12-5 and TRBJ2-2, with 9 bases lining up with TRBD1. The V gene's germline CDR1 is LGHNT and CDR2 FRNRAP. The CDR3 covers 16 residues. As DNA, the CDR3 is TGTGCTAGTGGGCAAAACCCCGGGACAGGGCCCGGGGAGCTGCTTTTT. Translation gives CASGQNPGTGPGELLF.

This clonotype was recorded at least ten times. The rearrangement joins TRBV20-1 to TRBJ2-3, with TRBD1 as a possible D gene (6 bases). Per germline, CDR1 DFQATT and CDR2 SNEGSKA (reference sequence). This CDR3 has 15 amino acids. The V gene lost 1 base and the J gene lost 1 base, with 12 bases spanning the gap. This CDR3 is CSARGQVGGTDTQYF. As DNA, the CDR3 is TGCAGTGCTAGAGGACAGGTCGGGGGCACAGATACGCAGTATTTT.

This clonotype has at least ten counts. This sequence joins TRBV12-3 or TRBV12-4 and TRBJ1-1; tentative D call: TRBD1 (5 bases). The V end lost 6 bases, the J end lost 9 bases, and 14 bases lay between the germline ends. This CDR3 is built from 12 residues. The CDR3, as DNA: TGTGCCAGCAGCGCCCGGGGCAGGCAAGCTTTCTTT. It translates to CASSARGRQAFF.

This clonotype appeared many times. V and J are TRBV4-3 and TRBJ2-1, with 8 positions matching TRBD2. The CDR3 is made up of 19 amino acids. Germline trimming cut 1 base from V and 5 bases from J; bases unmatched to any gene: 16. Germline CDR1 LGHNA, CDR2 YSLEER. CDR3 nucleotides: TGCGCCAGCAGCCAAGTCGGGGGGGTAAGATCGGGAAATAACAATGAGCAGTTCTTC. Translated: CASSQVGGVRSGNNNEQFF.

This clonotype was seen repeatedly, ten times or more. The chain recombines TRBV10-3 with TRBJ2-5; D perhaps matches TRBD2 (6 bases). This CDR3 comprises 14 residues. CDR1 is ENHRY, CDR2 SYGVKD, per germline. V dropped 6 bases and J dropped 2 bases, with 13 bases sitting between them. The CDR3 is CAISGSMGQETQYF. The CDR3 DNA reads as TGTGCCATCAGCGGGAGCATGGGTCAAGAGACCCAGTACTTC.

Regarding this clonotype: A much larger clone lies one base from this, so it may be a read error. The rearrangement links TRBV20-1 to TRBJ2-1; D is perhaps TRBD1 or TRBD2 (5 bases each). The V and J ends lost 4 bases and 10 bases respectively, with 23 bases between them. The germline V gene encodes CDR1 DFQATT and CDR2 SNEGSKA (reference sequence). The CDR3 is made up of 15 amino acids. The CDR3 loop reads CSAIAAGEGHREQFF. As DNA, the CDR3 is TGCAGTGCTATAGCCGCCGGTGAGGGGCATCGGGAGCAGTTCTTC.

This clonotype came up a few times. The chain carries TRBV3-1 and TRBJ2-5; 7 bases line up with TRBD2. Germline V CDR1 and CDR2: LGHDT, YNNKEL (reference sequence). This CDR3 is built from 18 residues. With V trimmed by 1 base and J by 2 bases, 13 bases remained unmatched. Here the CDR3 DNA reads TGTGCCAGCAGCCAAGTTTGGTTGCCAGCGGGGAGACAAGAGACCCAGTACTTC. It yields the protein CASSQVWLPAGRQETQYF.

This clonotype was detected many times. V is TRBV28 and J is TRBJ1-2, with D uncertain. This CDR3 comprises 13 residues. Germline lookup yields CDR1 MDHEN and CDR2 SYDVKM. V shed 2 bases and J shed 5 bases, with 9 bases lying between them. CDR3 protein: CASSLAGGYGYTF. The DNA of the CDR3 is TGTGCCAGCAGTTTAGCGGGAGGGTATGGCTACACCTTC.

This clonotype was detected many times. The CDR3 here is CASSATGGNTEAFF. The CDR3 DNA is TGTGCCAGCAGCGCGACAGGGGGTAACACTGAAGCTTTCTTT. The V call is TRBV7-3, the J call TRBJ1-1; TRBD1 matches at 9 bases. Trimming at V came to 5 bases and at J to 2 bases, leaving 3 bases not matched to a gene. The germline V gene encodes CDR1 SGHTA and CDR2 FQGTGA. The CDR3 has 14 amino acids. Together with reference TRBV7-3 and TRBJ1-1, the CDR3 gives the full variable domain: GAGVSQTPSNKVTEKGKYVELRCDPISGHTALYWYRQSLGQGPEFLIYFQGTGAADDSGLPNDRFFAVRPEGSVSTLKIQRTERGDSAVYLCASSATGGNTEAFFGQGTRLTVV.

This clonotype was recorded at least ten times. The chain uses TRBV18 and TRBJ2-3; D is possibly TRBD2 (5 bases). The CDR3 length is 16 residues. V lost 0 bases and J lost 1, with 11 bases in between. The germline V gene has CDR1 KGHSH and CDR2 LQKENI. Here the CDR3 reads CASSPPRGVGTDTQYF. CDR3 bases: TGTGCCAGCTCACCACCCCGGGGAGTCGGCACAGATACGCAGTATTTT.

This clonotype was detected many times. This chain joins TRBV28 and TRBJ2-1; D is uncertain. Per the germline V gene, CDR1 is MDHEN and CDR2 is SYDVKM. Trimming removed 3 bases at V and 3 bases at J, with 12 bases between. The length of the CDR3 is 15 residues. The CDR3 sequence is CASSLVLTDYNEQFF. The CDR3 DNA follows: TGTGCCAGCAGTTTGGTTTTGACGGACTACAATGAGCAGTTCTTC.

This clonotype was observed many times. The chain joins TRBV10-2 to TRBJ2-7, with D possibly matching TRBD1 (6 bases). Trimming took off 7 bases at V and 0 bases at J, with 10 bases between the two ends. The CDR3 covers 13 residues. Germline values: CDR1 WSHSY, CDR2 SAAADI. Here the CDR3 DNA reads TGCGCCAGCACTTCAGGGGTCTCCTACGAGCAGTACTTC. Translating it yields CASTSGVSYEQYF.

This clonotype was counted at least ten times. The V gene is TRBV5-1, the J gene TRBJ2-3; D is uncertain. V was pared by 0 bases and J by 2 bases, with 10 bases between. This CDR3 region has 15 residues. In germline, CDR1 is SGHRS, CDR2 YFSETQ. The CDR3 here is CASSLDRYDTDTQYF. CDR3 in DNA: TGCGCCAGCAGCTTGGACCGTTACGACACAGATACGCAGTATTTT.

A note on this clonotype: This may come from a read error, since a much larger clone is one base off. V usage is TRBV2 and J usage is TRBJ2-2; possibly TRBD2 for D (6 bases). The CDR3 is 15 amino acids. V lost 10 bases to trimming and J lost 0 bases, with 15 bases between them. Germline assignment: CDR1 SNHLY and CDR2 FYNNEI. The CDR3 region has the DNA TGTGCCAACAAAGGGCCGGGGGCGAACACCGGGGAGCTGTTTTTT. Its translation: CANKGPGANTGELFF.

This chain links TRBV4-2 with TRBJ2-3, with 10 bases lining up with TRBD2. The germline CDR1 and CDR2 sequences are LGHNA and YNFKEQ. After removal of 0 bases from V and 5 bases from J, the junction contained 8 bases not matched to a gene. The CDR3 sequence is 17 residues long. CDR3: CASSQDSGGASKDTQYF. CDR3 coding DNA: TGTGCCAGCAGCCAAGACAGCGGGGGGGCGTCGAAAGATACGCAGTATTTT.

The table lists this clonotype with many counts. The gene calls are TRBV6-2 or TRBV6-3 and TRBJ2-5; 8 bases agree with TRBD2. V gave up 6 bases and J gave up 1 base; unmatched junction bases: 10. Germline V lookup: CDR1 MNHEY, CDR2 SVGEGT. The CDR3 is 16 residues long. In DNA form, the CDR3 reads TGTGCCAGCAGGCTACAGTTCGGGGGGGCCCAAGAGACCCAGTACTTC. Encoded protein: CASRLQFGGAQETQYF.

This clonotype was seen more than once but under ten times. V usage is TRBV28 and J usage is TRBJ1-2; D gene unclear. CDR1 and CDR2 (germline): MDHEN, SYDVKM. Trimming shortened V by 5 bases and J by 4 bases, and 8 bases separated the two germline ends. This CDR3 comprises 12 residues. DNA for the CDR3: TGTGCCAGCAGTCAGCAGCCCTATGGCTACACCTTC. It is translated as CASSQQPYGYTF.